This entry lists 3 T cell receptor beta chains sequenced from one sample in a study of blood T cell repertoires in COVID-19. The assay was immunoSEQ multiplex PCR, and TCRdb's table has in-frame clones only and misses some. The sample has some 150,000 clones, roughly 84% seen once. Sequenced material: peripheral blood. All receptors come from a woman aged 60-75 years with acute or convalescent COVID-19.

The chain is built from TRBV10-3 and TRBJ1-5; 7 bases agree with TRBD1. V trimming: 2 bases; J trimming: 6 bases; junction bases outside the gene matches: 10. Germline V gene lookup returns CDR1 ENHRY and CDR2 SYGVKD. This CDR3 has 16 residues. The CDR3 sequence: CAISEGPGGHVQPQHF. The CDR3 nucleotides are TGTGCCATCAGTGAGGGGCCAGGGGGACACGTTCAGCCCCAGCATTTT.

This clone came up once. The chain combines TRBV11-3 with TRBJ1-2, with D perhaps matching TRBD1 (5 bases). Germline loops: CDR1 SGHNT, CDR2 YENEEA. The CDR3 consists of 15 residues. V dropped 0 bases and J dropped 8 bases, with 16 bases sitting between them. The CDR3 protein is CASSLEGQITTGYTF. The CDR3 DNA is TGTGCCAGCAGCTTAGAGGGGCAGATTACTACGGGCTACACCTTC. The whole variable domain, filled in from reference TRBV11-3 and TRBJ1-2, reads EAGVVQSPRYKIIEKKQPVAFWCNPISGHNTLYWYLQNLGQGPELLIRYENEEAVDDSQLPKDRFSAERLKGVDSTLKIQPAELGDSAVYLCASSLEGQITTGYTFGSGTRLTVV.

CDR3 region: CASSVEGASYEQYF. The CDR3 region has the DNA TGTGCCAGCAGCGTAGAAGGGGCTTCCTACGAGCAGTACTTC. The chain has TRBV9 and TRBJ2-7; a weak D match, TRBD1 (5 bases). Germline V CDR1 and CDR2: SGDLS, YYNGEE. Trimming cost V 0 bases and J 1 base, with 8 bases left between them. CDR3 length: 14 amino acids.